This TCR beta chain derives from a study of control samples from healthy donors and cancer patients. Profiled with immunoSEQ multiplex PCR; TCRdb holds only in-frame clones, not every one. This table has about 47,000 clones, 75% to 90% appearing once. The CDR3 has 15 amino acids. The germline V and J ends were trimmed by 5 bases and 4 bases, with 18 bases remaining between them. Germline values: CDR1 SGHAT, CDR2 FQNNGV. V and J are TRBV11-2 and TRBJ2-7, with D perhaps TRBD2 (6 bases). The origin of this receptor is a man aged 70 or older in good health. Sequencing was carried out using blood. The CDR3 loop reads CASSGIWRGEYEQYF. The CDR3, as DNA: TGTGCCAGCAGCGGTATCTGGCGGGGAGAGTACGAGCAGTACTTC.